A selection of T cell receptor beta chains follows, all from one sample in a study of Ad26.COV2.S vaccination and SARS-CoV-2 variants. Profiled with immunoSEQ multiplex PCR; TCRdb holds only in-frame clones, not every one. Of roughly 350,000 clones listed, more than 85% are singletons. The specimen was peripheral blood, collected in a trial of Ad26.COV2.S vaccine versus placebo. The receptors here all came from a person between 18 and 65 years old who received the Ad26.COV2.S COVID-19 vaccine or a placebo. The CDR3 runs from the conserved cysteine through the conserved F or W.

TRBJ1-2,TRBV7-9,CASSLVTGSYTF
TRBJ2-7,TRBV7-8,CASSPGGGAQYF
TRBJ2-1,TRBV6-1,CASSENLGGYSSYNEQFF
TRBJ1-5,TRBV7-9,CASSLATGLESNQPQHF
TRBJ2-1,TRBV3-1/TRBV3-2,CASSRPSSVMGYNEQFF
TRBJ2-1,TRBV29-1,CSGDRFDGDEQFF
TRBJ2-7,TRBV19,CASSIVADDTYEQYF
TRBJ2-5,TRBV28,CASSFSAGGARETQYF
TRBJ2-1,TRBV10-3,CATTPGTRPYNEQFF
TRBJ1-6,TRBV5-1,CASSLDRESSPLHF
TRBJ2-1,TRBV6-1,CASSELGALGNEQFF
TRBJ1-2,TRBV11-2,CASSTVTSGYTF
TRBJ1-5,TRBV28,CASNLEAGMDQPQHF
TRBJ2-2,TRBV5-1,CASNPRKETNTGELFF
TRBJ1-1,TRBV11-2,CASLRTGNTEAFF
TRBJ2-2,TRBV9,CASSVQGSGELFF
TRBJ1-5,TRBV19,CASTRGQGPNQPQHF
TRBJ1-2,TRBV9,CASSGGHGYGYTF
TRBJ2-2,TRBV5-1,CASSLSAPGNTGELFF
TRBJ2-2,TRBV5-4,CASSLDRGLRNTGELFF
TRBJ1-6,TRBV6-5,CASSRTVNSPLHF
TRBJ1-4,TRBV6-6,CASGSGTGGEKLFF
TRBJ2-2,TRBV7-2,CASRSNRVHGTGELFF
TRBJ1-4,TRBV7-9,CASSLLNEKLFF
TRBJ1-1,TRBV20-1,CSASSAGSGPNTEAFF
TRBJ2-6,TRBV2,CASTYSPGANVLTF
TRBJ1-6,TRBV28,CAEGGGAGSPLHF
TRBJ2-7,TRBV11-2,CASSWAGVEQYF
TRBJ2-3,TRBV10-3,CAISEFLAGLGDTQYF
TRBJ1-5,TRBV28,CASSDLKGGDNQPQHF
TRBJ1-5,TRBV19,CASRAGGNQPQHF
TRBJ1-6,TRBV6-5,CASTETGGLSPLHF
TRBJ1-3,TRBV19,CASSLGVKNTIYF
TRBJ2-3,TRBV9,CASSALAGGRADTQYF
TRBJ2-5,TRBV5-1,CASSLTSAGTKETQYF
TRBJ2-2,TRBV28,CASSLLRDINTGELFF
TRBJ1-1,TRBV7-2,CASSLRGRTEAFF
TRBJ1-5,TRBV5-1,CASSTGQGGNQPQHF
TRBJ2-1,TRBV2,CASVRSGLAYNEQFF
TRBJ2-7,TRBV2,CASSEWDYEQYF
TRBJ2-7,TRBV6-4,CASRTGPRKGTSGSYEQYF
TRBJ2-2,TRBV15,CATSREGVNTGELFF
TRBJ2-7,TRBV5-5,CASSGGQTYEQYF
TRBJ2-4,TRBV19,CATSDSSGENIQYF
TRBJ1-6,TRBV7-2,CASSSRLSTGSPLHF
TRBJ2-7,TRBV28,CASTTWGGRASYEQYF
TRBJ2-3,TRBV29-1,CSGTGGTDTQYF
TRBJ2-2,TRBV15,CATSRVLGGPGELFF
TRBJ2-1,TRBV5-1,CASSLMGGSSYNEQFF